The present T cell receptor beta chain was sequenced within a study of PD-L1 blockade in urothelial cancer. Overall study context: In the patient group, about 85% of the roughly 30 were males with bladder-origin urothelial cancer. Broader study findings: Expansion of tumor-associated blood clones at 3 weeks was greater in durable-benefit patients.

About this clone: What it binds is not known.

From germline, CDR1 is SGHTA and CDR2 FQGNSA. The CDR3 runs 17 residues. The V and J ends lost 5 bases and 1 base, in that order; junction bases with no gene match: 6. Sequencing used immunoSEQ multiplex PCR; TCRdb keeps in-frame clones, though not all of them. The data contain some 71,000 clones, about 89% of them singletons. The rearrangement joins TRBV7-2 to TRBJ2-3; 13 nucleotides line up with TRBD2. Sequenced material: PBMCs, taken around atezolizumab (anti-PD-L1) treatment. This receptor was taken from a man between 60 and 70 years old with urothelial cancer. The CDR3 reads CASSRRTSGSGTDTQYF. In DNA form, the CDR3 reads TGTGCCAGCAGCCGTAGGACTAGCGGGAGTGGCACAGATACGCAGTATTTT.